The TCR beta chain under discussion was sequenced for a study of cytomegalovirus exposure and HLA in healthy donors. Use of 60 Vbeta and 13 Jbeta primers characterized the PCR. Method: immunoSEQ multiplex PCR; TCRdb's copy keeps in-frame clones and lacks some. Among 150,000 to 200,000 clones listed, 75% to 90% were seen once. Study-wide findings and caveats: The majority of CMV-associated TCR beta chains were reported as apparently HLA-restricted in a later analysis.

This clone is a singleton in its sample. Its antigen is still unknown. CDR1 ENHRY and CDR2 SYGVKD come from the germline V gene. V dropped 0 bases and J dropped 7 bases, with 9 bases sitting between them. This CDR3 has 13 residues. Sequencing input: PBMCs. The chain carries TRBV10-3 and TRBJ1-1; D not resolved. The clonotype originates from a human donor in good health. The CDR3 protein is CAISESAPGEAFF. CDR3 DNA: TGTGCCATCAGTGAGTCGGCACCGGGTGAAGCTTTCTTT.